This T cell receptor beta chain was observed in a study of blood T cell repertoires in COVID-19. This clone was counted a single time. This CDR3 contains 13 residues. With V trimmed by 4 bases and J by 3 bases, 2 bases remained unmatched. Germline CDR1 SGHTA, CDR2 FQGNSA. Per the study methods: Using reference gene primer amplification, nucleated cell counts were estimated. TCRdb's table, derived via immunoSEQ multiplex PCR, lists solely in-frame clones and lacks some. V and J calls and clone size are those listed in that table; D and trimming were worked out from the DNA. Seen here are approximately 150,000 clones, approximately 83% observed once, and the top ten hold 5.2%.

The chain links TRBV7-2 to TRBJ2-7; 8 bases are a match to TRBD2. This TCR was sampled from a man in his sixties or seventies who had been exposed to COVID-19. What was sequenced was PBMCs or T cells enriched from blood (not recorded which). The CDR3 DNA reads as TGTGCCAGCAGCTCCGGGGGGGGCTACGAGCAGTACTTC. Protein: CASSSGGGYEQYF.